The present T cell receptor beta chain was sequenced within a study of vaccination effects on CD4 cells after COVID-19. Study-level points and caveats: At late timepoints after vaccination, vaccine- and infection-induced clones shrank markedly.

Trimming removed 4 bases from V and 6 bases from J, with 15 bases in between. CDR1 KGHSH and CDR2 LQKENI come from the germline V gene. The CDR3 covers 14 residues. In the case of this clone: Its specificity is unknown.

Generated by immunoSEQ multiplex PCR, the TCRdb table keeps only in-frame clones and is missing some. The sample shows approximately 25,000 clones, 60% to 80% of them seen only once. Prior to sequencing, the ViraFEST assay stimulated PBMC with viral peptide pools, which expanded the antigen-specific CD4+ T cells. Subsequent to a culture period of nine to ten days, CD4+ T cells were isolated. It was two doses of either the BNT162b2 or mRNA-1273 vaccine that participants received. Half-medium replacement with IL-2 medium occurred on days 3 and 7. The sample here was CD4+ T cells from PBMCs cultured with SARS-CoV-2 spike peptides, taken after COVID-19 vaccination. The V gene is TRBV18, the J gene TRBJ1-1; D is undetermined. The receptor was isolated from a human donor who received a COVID-19 vaccine. Some clones in this sample may be carry-over from other donors' samples. CDR3 protein: CASSLSWGRAEAFF. CDR3 DNA: TGTGCCAGCTCACTAAGCTGGGGTCGGGCTGAAGCTTTCTTT.